Listed below are T cell receptor beta chains from one sample, sequenced in a study of T cell changes during pregnancy in multiple sclerosis. Sequencing used immunoSEQ multiplex PCR; TCRdb keeps in-frame clones, though not all of them. The sample consists of 50,000 to 65,000 clones, over 75% of them appearing once. This sample comprised peripheral blood, obtained in the first trimester of pregnancy. Source of these receptors: a female donor in good health, enrolled as a control in a pregnancy study. Each CDR3 is given with its conserved first and last residue. A D gene is named only where the DNA matches it firmly. The size of a clone is reported for some rows only, either as once, few or many, or as a class for expanded clones.

J gene | D gene | CDR3 length | V gene | clone size | CDR3 protein | CDR3 DNA
TRBJ1-1 | NA | 15 | TRBV18 | NA | CASSPQGAGDTEAFF | TGTGCCAGCTCACCCCAGGGAGCGGGCGACACTGAAGCTTTCTTT
TRBJ1-2 | TRBD1 | 12 | TRBV6-5 | few | CASSRQGWGYTF | TGTGCCAGCAGTCGACAGGGATGGGGCTACACCTTC
TRBJ2-7 | TRBD1 | 12 | TRBV30 | NA | CAGTGGKGEQYF | TGTGCCGGGACAGGGGGGAAGGGGGAGCAGTACTTC
TRBJ2-1 | NA | 13 | TRBV7-2 | NA | CASSLAREHEQFF | TGTGCCAGCAGCTTAGCGCGGGAACATGAGCAGTTCTTC
TRBJ1-1 | TRBD1 | 15 | TRBV4-1 | NA | CASSQADRGGTEAFF | TGCGCCAGCAGCCAAGCGGACAGGGGGGGAACTGAAGCTTTCTTT
TRBJ2-7 | TRBD2 | 16 | TRBV15 | NA | CATSRASGGASYEQYF | TGTGCCACCAGCAGAGCCAGCGGGGGGGCCTCTTACGAGCAGTACTTC
TRBJ1-1 | TRBD1 | 14 | TRBV6-1 | NA | CASSPTGVNTEAFF | TGTGCCAGCAGTCCGACAGGGGTGAACACTGAAGCTTTCTTT
TRBJ1-5 | NA | 14 | TRBV13 | NA | CASSSGQRNQPQHF | TGTGCCAGCAGCTCTGGACAGAGAAATCAGCCCCAGCATTTT
TRBJ2-1 | NA | 13 | TRBV19 | NA | CASSIEEPGEQFF | TGTGCCAGTAGTATTGAGGAGCCGGGAGAGCAGTTCTTC
TRBJ2-1 | TRBD2 | 15 | TRBV5-5 | NA | CASSFSGGANNEQFF | TGTGCCAGCAGCTTTAGCGGGGGGGCCAACAATGAGCAGTTCTTC
TRBJ1-4 | TRBD1 | 16 | TRBV6-5 | NA | CASSSHRGWPEEKLFF | TGTGCCAGCAGTTCACACAGGGGGTGGCCCGAGGAAAAACTGTTTTTT
TRBJ2-7 | TRBD2 | 15 | TRBV19 | NA | CASSQGSGSGYEQYF | TGTGCCAGTAGTCAGGGTAGCGGGAGTGGGTACGAGCAGTACTTC
TRBJ2-7 | TRBD1 | 14 | TRBV28 | NA | CASSGQGSSYEQYF | TGTGCCAGCAGCGGACAGGGCAGCTCCTACGAGCAGTACTTC
TRBJ2-2 | NA | 15 | TRBV7-6 | NA | CASSGGVADTGELFF | TGTGCCAGCAGTGGCGGGGTAGCGGACACCGGGGAGCTGTTTTTT
TRBJ2-3 | TRBD2 | 16 | TRBV2 | NA | CASSVSSGSVADTQYF | TGTGCCAGCAGTGTGTCTAGCGGGAGTGTCGCAGATACGCAGTATTTT
TRBJ1-5 | NA | 13 | TRBV28 | NA | CASTWQENQPQHF | TGTGCCAGCACCTGGCAGGAAAATCAGCCCCAGCATTTT
TRBJ2-7 | TRBD1 | 13 | TRBV5-1 | NA | CASSKQGAYEQYF | TGCGCCAGCAGCAAACAGGGGGCCTACGAGCAGTACTTC
TRBJ2-5 | TRBD2 | 16 | TRBV4-1 | NA | CASSQDRLAGRETQYF | TGCGCCAGCAGCCAGGATCGACTAGCGGGCCGGGAGACCCAGTACTTC
TRBJ2-6 | TRBD1 | 16 | TRBV15 | NA | CATSKPGTVGANVLTF | TGTGCCACCAGCAAACCCGGGACAGTTGGGGCCAACGTCCTGACTTTC
TRBJ2-3 | NA | 12 | TRBV10-2 | once | CASSESRDTQYF | TGCGCCAGCAGTGAGTCTAGAGATACGCAGTATTTT
TRBJ2-5 | TRBD1 | 14 | TRBV28 | NA | CASSQRDSQETQYF | TGTGCCAGCAGTCAAAGGGACAGCCAAGAGACCCAGTACTTC
TRBJ2-5 | NA | 15 | TRBV7-9 | NA | CASSLVSPGEETQYF | TGTGCCAGCAGCTTAGTCTCCCCGGGAGAAGAGACCCAGTACTTC
TRBJ2-3 | NA | 15 | TRBV6-5 | NA | CASSYAGTGSDTQYF | TGTGCCAGCAGTTACGCGGGAACGGGTTCAGATACGCAGTATTTT
TRBJ2-3 | TRBD2 | 13 | TRBV29-1 | NA | CSVTSGWADTQYF | TGCAGCGTGACTAGCGGGTGGGCGGATACGCAGTATTTT
TRBJ1-1 | NA | 14 | TRBV9 | NA | CASSVQGSNTEAFF | TGTGCCAGCAGCGTACAGGGATCGAACACTGAAGCTTTCTTT
TRBJ2-1 | NA | 12 | TRBV11-3 | NA | CASTANYNEQFF | TGTGCCAGCACTGCTAATTACAATGAGCAGTTCTTC
TRBJ2-5 | TRBD2 | 15 | TRBV28 | NA | CASSLVTSGRETQYF | TGTGCCAGCAGTCTCGTGACTAGCGGTAGAGAGACCCAGTACTTC
TRBJ2-1 | NA | 16 | TRBV7-7 | NA | CASGPGRKVTYNEQFF | TGTGCTAGCGGCCCCGGGAGAAAGGTGACCTACAATGAGCAGTTCTTC
TRBJ1-2 | NA | 16 | TRBV7-2 | NA | CASSLDGAGTNYGYTF | TGTGCCAGCAGCTTAGATGGCGCAGGAACTAACTATGGCTACACCTTC
TRBJ2-1 | NA | 15 | TRBV7-9 | NA | CASSLRELVRGKQFF | TGTGCCAGCAGCTTACGCGAGCTGGTCCGGGGGAAGCAGTTCTTC
TRBJ1-5 | NA | 18 | TRBV19 | NA | CASSMEGGVSHSNQPQHF | TGTGCCAGTAGTATGGAGGGTGGAGTGTCACATAGCAATCAGCCCCAGCATTTT
TRBJ2-1 | TRBD2 | 19 | TRBV5-1 | NA | CASSFSLRTLAGGSNEQFF | TGCGCCAGCAGCTTCTCCCTCCGAACTCTAGCGGGGGGTAGCAATGAGCAGTTCTTC
TRBJ2-2 | NA | 13 | TRBV2 | NA | CASSVRGTGELFF | TGTGCCAGCAGTGTGCGTGGCACCGGGGAGCTGTTTTTT
TRBJ2-1 | TRBD2 | 17 | TRBV7-2 | once | CASSLSPWREKYNEQFF | TGTGCCAGCAGCTTGTCGCCGTGGCGGGAGAAGTACAATGAGCAGTTCTTC
TRBJ2-1 | TRBD2 | 14 | TRBV6-1 | NA | CASAGERTYNEQFF | TGTGCCAGCGCGGGGGAACGGACCTACAATGAGCAGTTCTTC
TRBJ2-2 | TRBD2 | 16 | TRBV28 | NA | CASSRGLAGVDGELFF | TGTGCCAGCAGTCGAGGACTAGCGGGAGTTGACGGGGAGCTGTTTTTT
TRBJ2-7 | TRBD1 | 16 | TRBV9 | NA | CASSVARTGSTYEQYF | TGTGCCAGCAGCGTAGCTAGGACAGGGAGTACCTACGAGCAGTACTTC
TRBJ2-7 | TRBD1 | 14 | TRBV5-4 | NA | CASSTRTGLGSEYF | TGTGCCAGCAGCACCAGGACAGGGCTGGGATCGGAGTACTTC
TRBJ2-3 | NA | 19 | TRBV7-2 | NA | CASSLAPPQGTSYTDTQYF | TGTGCCAGCAGCTTAGCGCCCCCTCAAGGGACATCCTACACAGATACGCAGTATTTT
TRBJ2-1 | TRBD2 | 14 | TRBV10-3 | NA | CAISESSGVDEQFF | TGTGCCATCAGTGAGTCTAGCGGGGTCGATGAGCAGTTCTTC